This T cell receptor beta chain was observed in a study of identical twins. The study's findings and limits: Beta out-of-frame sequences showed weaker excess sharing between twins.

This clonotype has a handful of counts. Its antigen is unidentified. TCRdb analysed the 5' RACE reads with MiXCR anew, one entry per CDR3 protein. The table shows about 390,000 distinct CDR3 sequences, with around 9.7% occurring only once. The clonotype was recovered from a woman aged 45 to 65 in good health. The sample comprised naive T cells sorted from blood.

The CDR3 spells CSTHWVNGDTQYF. In DNA, the CDR3 is TGCAGCACGCATTGGGTCAATGGGGATACGCAGTATTTT. The genes are TRBV29-1 and TRBJ2-3, with D unclear. Trimming took 8 bases from V and 6 from J, leaving 18 bases between them. The CDR3 totals 13 residues. Germline assignment: CDR1 SQVTM and CDR2 ANQGSEA.